A selection of T cell receptor beta chains follows, all from one sample in a study of blood T cell repertoires in COVID-19. Profiled with immunoSEQ multiplex PCR; TCRdb holds only in-frame clones, not every one. The sample lists over 200,000 clones; approximately 86% were seen once. Sequencing used peripheral blood. These receptors came from a man aged 35-49 years who had recovered from COVID-19. CDR3s include the opening cysteine and the closing phenylalanine or tryptophan. D genes are given only for firm matches. Clone size is given for some rows only: seen once, a few or many times, or a class if the clone is expanded.

abundance: NA; d_gene: NA; j_gene: TRBJ2-3; v_gene: TRBV7-2; CDR3nt: TGTGCCAGCAGCCGGACTATACATAGCACAGATACGCAGTATTTT; CDR3aa: CASSRTIHSTDTQYF
abundance: NA; d_gene: TRBD1; j_gene: TRBJ1-2; v_gene: TRBV6-5; CDR3nt: TGTGCCACCGAGGGACAGGGAGTTGTCTATGGCTACACCTTC; CDR3aa: CATEGQGVVYGYTF
abundance: NA; d_gene: NA; j_gene: TRBJ2-7; v_gene: TRBV10-2; CDR3nt: TGCGCCAGCAGGCGCCGGACAAACTCCTACGAGCAGTACTTC; CDR3aa: CASRRRTNSYEQYF
abundance: NA; d_gene: NA; j_gene: TRBJ2-1; v_gene: TRBV9; CDR3nt: TGTGCCAGCAGCCCACTACTCCCGTCCAATGAGCAGTTCTTC; CDR3aa: CASSPLLPSNEQFF
abundance: NA; d_gene: NA; j_gene: TRBJ1-1; v_gene: TRBV10-3; CDR3nt: TGTGCCATCAGTGAGTCTCACCGGGGGGGGGACACTGAAGCTTTCTTT; CDR3aa: CAISESHRGGDTEAFF
abundance: NA; d_gene: NA; j_gene: TRBJ2-5; v_gene: TRBV11-2; CDR3nt: TGTGCCAGCAGCTTAGTGGGCTTCAAAGGGGCAGGGACCCAGTACTTC; CDR3aa: CASSLVGFKGAGTQYF
abundance: NA; d_gene: NA; j_gene: TRBJ1-1; v_gene: TRBV2; CDR3nt: TGTGCCAGCAGTGAAGCGCTTGCAGGGGAGGAAGCTTTCTTT; CDR3aa: CASSEALAGEEAFF
abundance: NA; d_gene: TRBD2; j_gene: TRBJ2-1; v_gene: TRBV6-5; CDR3nt: TGTGCCAGCAGTTATGTCGGGCGGGGGGGCCGAAGCGAGCAGTTCTTC; CDR3aa: CASSYVGRGGRSEQFF
abundance: once; d_gene: TRBD2; j_gene: TRBJ2-2; v_gene: TRBV5-1; CDR3nt: TGCGCCAGCAGCTTGAGACTAGCGGGGCGTAGGACCGGGGAGCTGTTTTTT; CDR3aa: CASSLRLAGRRTGELFF
abundance: few; d_gene: NA; j_gene: TRBJ1-1; v_gene: TRBV12-3/TRBV12-4; CDR3nt: TGTGCCAGCAGTAGAGCGGGGAACACTGAAGCTTTCTTT; CDR3aa: CASSRAGNTEAFF
abundance: NA; d_gene: TRBD2; j_gene: TRBJ2-1; v_gene: TRBV7-9; CDR3nt: TGTGCCAGCAGCCCCCGAGGACTAGCGAGGGATGAGCAGTTCTTC; CDR3aa: CASSPRGLARDEQFF
abundance: once; d_gene: TRBD1; j_gene: TRBJ1-5; v_gene: TRBV10-3; CDR3nt: TGTGCCATCAGTGAAGGACAGGACGGCAATCAGCCCCAGCATTTT; CDR3aa: CAISEGQDGNQPQHF
abundance: NA; d_gene: TRBD1; j_gene: TRBJ2-7; v_gene: TRBV6-5; CDR3nt: TGTGCCAGCAGCCGACAGGGAGCCAACGAGCAGTACTTC; CDR3aa: CASSRQGANEQYF
abundance: NA; d_gene: TRBD2; j_gene: TRBJ2-3; v_gene: TRBV24-1; CDR3nt: TGTGCCACCAGTGACCCCAGGACTAGCGGGGGGCCATATACGCAGTATTTT; CDR3aa: CATSDPRTSGGPYTQYF
abundance: once; d_gene: TRBD1; j_gene: TRBJ1-3; v_gene: TRBV9; CDR3nt: TGTGCCAGCAGCGTCACAGGGGGCCTAGGAAACACCATATATTTT; CDR3aa: CASSVTGGLGNTIYF
abundance: few; d_gene: TRBD2; j_gene: TRBJ2-7; v_gene: TRBV6-1; CDR3nt: TGTGCCAGCAGTGAATCCGTACTAGCGAGCTCCTACGAGCAGTACTTC; CDR3aa: CASSESVLASSYEQYF
abundance: NA; d_gene: TRBD2; j_gene: TRBJ2-1; v_gene: TRBV19; CDR3nt: TGTGCCAGTAGTGCTAGCGGGGGAATCTATGAGCAGTTCTTC; CDR3aa: CASSASGGIYEQFF
abundance: NA; d_gene: NA; j_gene: TRBJ2-7; v_gene: TRBV9; CDR3nt: TGTGCCAGCAGCCGAGGTGCCATGGGTTACGAGCAGTACTTC; CDR3aa: CASSRGAMGYEQYF
abundance: once; d_gene: NA; j_gene: TRBJ2-1; v_gene: TRBV4-1; CDR3nt: TGCGCCAGCAGCCACCTAACCGAGAGCTCCTACAATGAGCAGTTCTTC; CDR3aa: CASSHLTESSYNEQFF
abundance: NA; d_gene: TRBD2; j_gene: TRBJ2-3; v_gene: TRBV6-2/TRBV6-3; CDR3nt: TGTGCCAGCAGTTTGTTAGCGGGGTACACAGATACGCAGTATTTT; CDR3aa: CASSLLAGYTDTQYF
abundance: NA; d_gene: NA; j_gene: TRBJ1-1; v_gene: TRBV6-5; CDR3nt: TGTGCCAGCAGTCGGACAGCCATGAACACTGAAGCTTTCTTT; CDR3aa: CASSRTAMNTEAFF
abundance: few; d_gene: TRBD1; j_gene: TRBJ1-2; v_gene: TRBV12-3/TRBV12-4; CDR3nt: TGTGCCAGCACCTTAGGACAGGGGGAGGGCTACACCTTC; CDR3aa: CASTLGQGEGYTF
abundance: NA; d_gene: TRBD1; j_gene: TRBJ1-1; v_gene: TRBV7-9; CDR3nt: TGTGCCAGCAGCCCGACCAACAGGGGGCGGGAGAAGAACACTGAAGCTTTCTTT; CDR3aa: CASSPTNRGREKNTEAFF
abundance: NA; d_gene: NA; j_gene: TRBJ2-3; v_gene: TRBV7-7; CDR3nt: TGTGCCAGCAGCATGGGCCTATCAGGGGATACGCAGTATTTT; CDR3aa: CASSMGLSGDTQYF
abundance: NA; d_gene: TRBD1; j_gene: TRBJ2-2; v_gene: TRBV19; CDR3nt: TGTGCCTCCCACGCCGGGACAGGGGGACCACCGAACACCGGGGAGCTGTTTTTT; CDR3aa: CASHAGTGGPPNTGELFF
abundance: once; d_gene: NA; j_gene: TRBJ2-7; v_gene: TRBV5-1; CDR3nt: TGCGCCAGCAGCCTCTGGTTAAGGGGGTCCTACGAGCAGTACTTC; CDR3aa: CASSLWLRGSYEQYF
abundance: NA; d_gene: NA; j_gene: TRBJ1-2; v_gene: TRBV20-1; CDR3nt: TGCAGTGCGTTGAGGGATGGCTACACCTTC; CDR3aa: CSALRDGYTF
abundance: NA; d_gene: NA; j_gene: TRBJ2-2; v_gene: TRBV2; CDR3nt: TGTGCCAGCAGTGGTGGGCGGGTTACCGGGGAGCTGTTTTTT; CDR3aa: CASSGGRVTGELFF
abundance: NA; d_gene: NA; j_gene: TRBJ2-3; v_gene: TRBV6-4; CDR3nt: TGTGCCAGCAGTGACTCAACCTATCCAGATACGCAGTATTTT; CDR3aa: CASSDSTYPDTQYF
abundance: NA; d_gene: TRBD1; j_gene: TRBJ2-5; v_gene: TRBV5-4; CDR3nt: TGTGCCAGCAGCAGGTACAGGGGGAGCCTCGAACAGACCCAGTACTTC; CDR3aa: CASSRYRGSLEQTQYF